This TCR beta chain emerged from a study of control samples from healthy donors and cancer patients. Repertoires were generated with immunoSEQ multiplex PCR, while TCRdb's copy carries only in-frame clones and drops some. Of tens of thousands of clones in the sample, about 87% were seen once. Germline-derived CDR1 and CDR2 are LNHDA and SQIVND (reference sequence). Deletions cut 7 bases from V and 4 bases from J, with 10 bases between. This CDR3 has 13 amino acids. The TCR originated in a woman aged 70-85 years in good health. This sequence joins TRBV19 and TRBJ2-2, with a possible D match to TRBD1 (5 bases). The sequenced sample was blood. The chain's CDR3 is CASKGQGTGELFF. CDR3 coding DNA: TGTGCCAGTAAAGGGCAGGGCACCGGGGAGCTGTTTTTT.